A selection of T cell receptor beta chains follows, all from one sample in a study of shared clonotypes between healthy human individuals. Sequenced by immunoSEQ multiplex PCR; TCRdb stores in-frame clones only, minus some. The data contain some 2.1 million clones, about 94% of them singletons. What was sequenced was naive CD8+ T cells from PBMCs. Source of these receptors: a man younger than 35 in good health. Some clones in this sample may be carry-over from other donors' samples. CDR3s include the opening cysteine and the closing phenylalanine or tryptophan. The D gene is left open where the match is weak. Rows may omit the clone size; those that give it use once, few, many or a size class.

CASSQVGGPAYEQYF,TGCGCCAGCAGCCAAGTTGGCGGCCCTGCCTACGAGCAGTACTTC,TRBV4-1,TRBJ2-7,.,.
CASSTRGRTGDNYGYTF,TGTGCCAGCAGTACCCGGGGGAGGACAGGGGATAACTATGGCTACACCTTC,TRBV25-1,TRBJ1-2,.,TRBD1
CASSQGADTQYF,TGTGCCAGCAGCCAGGGGGCCGATACGCAGTATTTT,TRBV7-9,TRBJ2-3,.,TRBD1
CASRMGLATDTQYF,TGTGCCAGCAGGATGGGACTAGCTACAGATACGCAGTATTTT,TRBV27,TRBJ2-3,.,TRBD2
CASSPGLYNEQFF,TGTGCCAGCAGCCCAGGACTCTACAATGAGCAGTTCTTC,TRBV13,TRBJ2-1,.,.
CASSVDPGQSSYEQYF,TGTGCCAGCAGCGTGGATCCGGGACAGTCTTCCTACGAGCAGTACTTC,TRBV9,TRBJ2-7,.,TRBD1
CASSLVAYRLDQETQYF,TGTGCCAGCAGCTTAGTCGCGTACAGGCTAGACCAAGAGACCCAGTACTTC,TRBV7-2,TRBJ2-5,.,.
CASSTGGQGLYNEQFF,TGTGCCAGCAGCACCGGGGGACAGGGTTTATACAATGAGCAGTTCTTC,TRBV7-2,TRBJ2-1,.,TRBD1
CASSLLSRLAAADTQYF,TGTGCCAGCAGCTTACTCTCTCGACTAGCGGCGGCAGATACGCAGTATTTT,TRBV7-8,TRBJ2-3,.,TRBD2
CASSAGTGLYEQYF,TGTGCCAGCAGCGCGGGGACGGGTCTCTACGAGCAGTACTTC,TRBV9,TRBJ2-7,.,.
CASSSLDIQYF,TGTGCCAGCAGCTCACTGGACATTCAGTACTTC,TRBV7-9,TRBJ2-4,once,.
CASIGTGGNREQYF,TGTGCCAGTATCGGGACAGGGGGAAATAGGGAGCAGTACTTC,TRBV19,TRBJ2-7,.,TRBD1
CARDGEKLFF,TGTGCCAGGGATGGAGAAAAACTGTTTTTT,TRBV19,TRBJ1-4,.,.
CASSLTGANYEQYF,TGTGCCAGCAGTTTGACGGGAGCGAACTACGAGCAGTACTTC,TRBV27,TRBJ2-7,.,.
CASSFRGTNYGYTF,TGTGCCAGCAGTTTCAGGGGGACTAACTATGGCTACACCTTC,TRBV27,TRBJ1-2,.,TRBD1
CASREPGGALVTEAFF,TGTGCCAGCCGAGAACCAGGGGGGGCGTTGGTAACTGAAGCTTTCTTT,TRBV19,TRBJ1-1,.,TRBD1
CASRNGRVYNEQFF,TGCGCCAGCAGAAACGGGAGAGTCTACAATGAGCAGTTCTTC,TRBV5-1,TRBJ2-1,.,.
CASSQPGTGGPYSNQPQHF,TGCGCCAGCAGCCAACCCGGGACAGGGGGCCCTTATAGCAATCAGCCCCAGCATTTT,TRBV4-1,TRBJ1-5,.,TRBD1
CASSSGNEQFF,TGTGCCAGCAGCTCAGGGAATGAGCAGTTCTTC,TRBV7-9,TRBJ2-1,.,.